This T cell receptor (beta chain) was captured in a study of T-cell memory formation after mild COVID-19. Per the germline V gene, CDR1 is MNHEY and CDR2 is SMNVEV (reference sequence). The CDR3 is 14 amino acids. V was pared by 4 bases and J by 4 bases, with 11 bases between. This clonotype has a handful of counts. Its antigen remains unidentified. The study, taken as a whole, reports: Some responding clones appeared in pre-infection memory, suggesting cross-reactive memory joined. Among contracting clones, CD4+ were mainly CM/EM and CD8+ enriched in EMRA.

TCRalpha and TCRbeta libraries used 5'RACE with constant-segment primers and UMIs. From the 5' RACE reads, TCRdb called clonotypes with MiXCR, one entry per CDR3 protein. The table records 95,000 to 110,000 distinct CDR3 sequences, roughly an eighth of them present only once. This receptor was taken from a man aged 18 to 29 who had mild COVID-19 (a few samples of this study predate the infection). Cell type and time point are not known. Sequencing was done on a sample of PBMCs or a T cell subset sorted from them (not recorded which). This chain connects TRBV27 to TRBJ2-1; D possibly corresponds to TRBD2 (5 bases). The CDR3 here is CASSSRGGYNEQFF. Written as DNA, the CDR3 is TGTGCCAGCAGTTCCCGAGGCGGGTACAATGAGCAGTTCTTC.